What follows is one TCR beta chain and its context. Next came a second PCR, run for about 7 to 12 cycles, which used a sample-barcoded 5' primer along with a J-beta primer mix. Unique molecular identifiers of 12 random nucleotides labeled each cDNA. Using its own MiXCR run on the 5' RACE reads, TCRdb lists one record per CDR3 protein. The sample has fewer than 650,000 distinct CDR3 sequences; 25% to 35% are singletons. These data come from a study of blood T cells in healthy people across ages. In the study overall: Template switching picked up about one barcoded beta molecule for each two T cells.

Per germline, CDR1 MGHRA and CDR2 YSYEKL. Trimming took 2 bases from V and 2 from J; bases not matched to a gene: 7. CDR3 size: 16 residues. These data also formed part of another study, on T cells of mothers and their children. That study reports: Every mother supplied over 8 million TCR beta CDR3 reads and every child around 3 million.

The sample consisted of blood. The chain employs TRBV4-1 and TRBJ2-7, with 9 bases fitting TRBD1. The clonotype was recovered from a boy aged 2 to 9 in good health. The CDR3 bases are TGCGCCAGCAGCCAAAAAAACCGGGACAGGGCCTACGAGCAGTACTTC. Protein: CASSQKNRDRAYEQYF.